The entry that follows covers one T cell receptor beta chain sequence. This sample stems from a study of blood T cell repertoires in COVID-19. Study-level background: The analysed material was cDNA or gDNA that came from T cells, B-cell-depleted T cells, or PBMCs.

Repertoires were generated with immunoSEQ multiplex PCR, while TCRdb's copy carries only in-frame clones and drops some. The table records some 230,000 clones, 70% to 90% of them present only once. This CDR3 comprises 17 residues. Unmatched junction bases numbered 12, after V lost 1 base and J lost 5 bases. The germline V gene has CDR1 SEHNR and CDR2 FQNEAQ (reference sequence). The source of this sequence is a man aged 50 to 60 who had recovered from COVID-19. Sequenced input: peripheral blood. V and J are TRBV7-9 and TRBJ2-5; TRBD2 matches at 8 bases. The CDR3 loop is CASSLGGNSGSRETQYF. CDR3 coding DNA: TGTGCCAGCAGCTTAGGAGGTAACAGCGGGAGCCGGGAGACCCAGTACTTC.